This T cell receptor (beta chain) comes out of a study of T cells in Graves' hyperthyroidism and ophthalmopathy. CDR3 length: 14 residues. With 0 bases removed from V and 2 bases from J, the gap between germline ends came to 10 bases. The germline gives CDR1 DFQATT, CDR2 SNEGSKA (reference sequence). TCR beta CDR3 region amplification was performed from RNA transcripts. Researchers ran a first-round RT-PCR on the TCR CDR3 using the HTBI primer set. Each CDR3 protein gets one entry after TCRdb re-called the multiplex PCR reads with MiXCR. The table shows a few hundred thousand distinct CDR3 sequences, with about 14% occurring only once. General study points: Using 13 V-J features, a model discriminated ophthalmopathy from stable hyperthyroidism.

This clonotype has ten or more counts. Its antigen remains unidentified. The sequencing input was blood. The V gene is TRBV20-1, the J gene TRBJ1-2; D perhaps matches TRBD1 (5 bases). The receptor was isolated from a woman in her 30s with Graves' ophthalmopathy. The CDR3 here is CSARDGGSNYGYTF. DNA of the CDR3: TGCAGTGCTAGAGATGGGGGATCAAACTATGGCTACACCTTC.